The 5 T cell receptor beta chains reported below all come from one sample, sequenced in a study of blood T cell repertoires in COVID-19. Here immunoSEQ multiplex PCR was the method, and the copy in TCRdb shows in-frame clones only, minus some. The sample includes about 190,000 clones, 70% to 90% of them seen just once. Material for sequencing was peripheral blood. These receptors came from a man in his 60s with active or convalescent COVID-19.

The CDR3 DNA sequence: TGTGCCAGTAGTGACATACGCAATCAGCCCCAGCATTTT. The encoded protein is CASSDIRNQPQHF. This rearrangement joins TRBV19 to TRBJ1-5; D unclear. Germline V gene lookup returns CDR1 LNHDA and CDR2 SQIVND (reference sequence). The V gene lost 5 bases and the J gene lost 2 bases, with 7 bases spanning the gap. The CDR3 is made up of 13 amino acids.

CDR3 region: CASSLTSGGIHEQYF. CDR3 DNA: TGTGCCAGCAGCTTAACTAGCGGGGGTATCCACGAGCAGTACTTC. The V and J genes are TRBV7-9 and TRBJ2-7, with 11 bases aligning to TRBD2. CDR1 and CDR2 (germline): SEHNR, FQNEAQ (reference sequence). This CDR3 comprises 15 residues. V was pared by 2 bases and J by 5 bases, with 5 bases of the junction left unmatched.

The V gene is TRBV11-2, the J gene TRBJ2-3; D is ambiguous. The length of the CDR3 is 15 residues. Germline CDR1 SGHAT, CDR2 FQNNGV. V was cut by 0 bases and J by 0 bases, with 7 bases left in between. CDR3 sequence: CASSLDWASTDTQYF. Here the CDR3 DNA reads TGTGCCAGCAGCTTAGACTGGGCCAGCACAGATACGCAGTATTTT.

The chain carries TRBV2 and TRBJ2-2; a weak D match, TRBD2 (6 bases). The V gene lost 7 bases and the J gene lost 5 bases, with 14 bases spanning the gap. This CDR3 comprises 14 residues. Germline assignment: CDR1 SNHLY and CDR2 FYNNEI. Here the CDR3 DNA reads TGTGCCAGCATGACAGAGACTAGTACCGGGGAGCTGTTTTTT. This gives the protein CASMTETSTGELFF.

The rearrangement links TRBV6-6 to TRBJ2-7; no definite D call. This CDR3 is built from 12 residues. CDR1 is MNHNY and CDR2 is SVGAGI in the germline V gene (reference sequence). The ends were cut back, 2 bases at V and 3 bases at J, with 5 bases in the middle. CDR3 loop: CASSYRFYEQYF. The DNA for the CDR3 is TGTGCCAGCAGTTACCGGTTCTACGAGCAGTACTTC.